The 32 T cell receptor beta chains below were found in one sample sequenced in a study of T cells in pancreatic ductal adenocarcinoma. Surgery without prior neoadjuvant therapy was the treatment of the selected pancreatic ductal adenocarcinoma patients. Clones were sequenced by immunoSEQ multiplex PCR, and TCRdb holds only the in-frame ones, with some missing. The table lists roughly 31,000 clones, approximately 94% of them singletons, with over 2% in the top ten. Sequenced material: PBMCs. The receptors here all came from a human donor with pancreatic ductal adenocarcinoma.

This chain's CDR3 is CASSYSPGRGNEQFF. DNA of the CDR3: TGTGCCAGCAGTTACTCTCCGGGACGGGGCAATGAGCAGTTCTTC. This rearrangement joins TRBV6-5 to TRBJ2-1; D tentatively fits TRBD1 or TRBD2 (5 bases each). Germline V gene lookup returns CDR1 MNHEY and CDR2 SVGAGI. V dropped 0 bases and J dropped 6 bases, with 12 bases sitting between them. The CDR3 consists of 15 residues.

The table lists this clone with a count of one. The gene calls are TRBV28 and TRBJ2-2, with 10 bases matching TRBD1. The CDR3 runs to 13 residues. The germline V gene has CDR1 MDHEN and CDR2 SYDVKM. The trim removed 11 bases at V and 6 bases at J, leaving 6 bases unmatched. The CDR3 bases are TGTGCCGTCGACAGGGGGCAGGCCGGGGAGCTGTTTTTT. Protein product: CAVDRGQAGELFF.

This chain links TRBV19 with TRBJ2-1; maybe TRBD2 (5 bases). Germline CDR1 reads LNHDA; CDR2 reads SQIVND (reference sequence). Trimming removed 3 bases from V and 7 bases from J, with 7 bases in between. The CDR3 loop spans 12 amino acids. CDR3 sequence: CASSISANEQFF. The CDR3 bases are TGTGCCAGTAGTATTAGCGCAAATGAGCAGTTCTTC.

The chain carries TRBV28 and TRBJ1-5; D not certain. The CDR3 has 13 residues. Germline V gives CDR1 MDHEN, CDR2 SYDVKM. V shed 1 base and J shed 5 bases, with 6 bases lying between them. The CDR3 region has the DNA TGTGCCAGCAGTTTATATCGGGATCAGCCCCAGCATTTT. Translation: CASSLYRDQPQHF.

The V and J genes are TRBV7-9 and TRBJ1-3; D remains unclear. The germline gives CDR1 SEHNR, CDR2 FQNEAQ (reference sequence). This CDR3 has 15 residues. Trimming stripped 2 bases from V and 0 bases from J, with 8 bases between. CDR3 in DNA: TGTGCCAGCAGCTTAATTGGGCTCTCTGGAAACACCATATATTTT. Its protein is CASSLIGLSGNTIYF.

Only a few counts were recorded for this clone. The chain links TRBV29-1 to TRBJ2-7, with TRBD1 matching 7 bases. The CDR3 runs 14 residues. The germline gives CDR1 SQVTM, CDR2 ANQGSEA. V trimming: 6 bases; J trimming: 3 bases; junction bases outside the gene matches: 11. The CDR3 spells CSVESGTEYYEQYF. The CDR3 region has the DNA TGCAGCGTGGAATCCGGGACAGAGTACTACGAGCAGTACTTC.

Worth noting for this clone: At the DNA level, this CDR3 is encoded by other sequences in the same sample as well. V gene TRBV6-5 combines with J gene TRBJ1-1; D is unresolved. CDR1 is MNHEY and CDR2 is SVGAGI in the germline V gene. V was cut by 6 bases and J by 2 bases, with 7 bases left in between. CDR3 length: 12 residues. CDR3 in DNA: TGTGCCAGCAGCTACACAAACACTGAAGCTTTCTTT. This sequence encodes CASSYTNTEAFF.

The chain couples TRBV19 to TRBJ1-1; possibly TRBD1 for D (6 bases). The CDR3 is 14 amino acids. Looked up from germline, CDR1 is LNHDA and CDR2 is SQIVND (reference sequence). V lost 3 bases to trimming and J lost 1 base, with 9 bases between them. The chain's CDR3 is CASSIRGGNTEAFF. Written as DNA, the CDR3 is TGTGCCAGTAGTATTCGAGGGGGGAACACTGAAGCTTTCTTT.

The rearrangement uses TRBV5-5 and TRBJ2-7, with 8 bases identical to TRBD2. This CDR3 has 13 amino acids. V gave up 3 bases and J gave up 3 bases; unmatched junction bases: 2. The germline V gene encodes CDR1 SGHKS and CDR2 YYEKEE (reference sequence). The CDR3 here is CASSWGLGYEQYF. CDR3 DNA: TGTGCCAGCAGCTGGGGACTAGGCTACGAGCAGTACTTC.

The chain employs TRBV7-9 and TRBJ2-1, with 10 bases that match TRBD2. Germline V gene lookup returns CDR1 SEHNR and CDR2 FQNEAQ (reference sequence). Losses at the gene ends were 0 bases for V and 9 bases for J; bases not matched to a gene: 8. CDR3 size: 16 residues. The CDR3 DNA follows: TGTGCCAGCAGCTTAGCGAGCGGGAGGGCCGATACTGAGCAGTTCTTC. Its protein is CASSLASGRADTEQFF.

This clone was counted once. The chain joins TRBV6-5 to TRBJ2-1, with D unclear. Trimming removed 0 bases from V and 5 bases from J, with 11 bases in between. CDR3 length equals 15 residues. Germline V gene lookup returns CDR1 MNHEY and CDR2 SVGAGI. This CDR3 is CASSYSTGVNNEQFF. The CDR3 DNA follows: TGTGCCAGCAGTTACTCGACGGGCGTTAACAATGAGCAGTTCTTC.

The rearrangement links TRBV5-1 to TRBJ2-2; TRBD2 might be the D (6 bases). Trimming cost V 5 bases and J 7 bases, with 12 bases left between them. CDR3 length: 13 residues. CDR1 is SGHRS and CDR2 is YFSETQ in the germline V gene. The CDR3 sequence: CASSSGAGGELFF. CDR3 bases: TGCGCCAGCAGTTCGGGAGCCGGCGGGGAGCTGTTTTTT. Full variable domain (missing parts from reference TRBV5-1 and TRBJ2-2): KAGVTQTPRYLIKTRGQQVTLSCSPISGHRSVSWYQQTPGQGLQFLFEYFSETQRNKGNFPGRFSGRQFSNSRSEMNVSTLELGDSALYLCASSSGAGGELFFGEGSRLTVL.

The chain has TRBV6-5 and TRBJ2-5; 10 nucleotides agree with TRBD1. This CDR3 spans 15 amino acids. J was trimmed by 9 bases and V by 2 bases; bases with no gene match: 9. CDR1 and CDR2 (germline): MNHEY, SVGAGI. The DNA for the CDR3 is TGTGCCAGCAGTTACCGGGACAGGGGTTCTGCGGCCCAGTACTTC. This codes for CASSYRDRGSAAQYF.

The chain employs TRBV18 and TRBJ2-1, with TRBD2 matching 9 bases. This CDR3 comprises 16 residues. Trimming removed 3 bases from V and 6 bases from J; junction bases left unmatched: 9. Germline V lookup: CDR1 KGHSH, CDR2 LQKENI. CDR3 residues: CASSPSGSRGANEQFF. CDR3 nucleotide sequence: TGTGCCAGCTCACCTAGCGGGAGCCGCGGCGCCAATGAGCAGTTCTTC. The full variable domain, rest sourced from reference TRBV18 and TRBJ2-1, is NAGVMQNPRHLVRRRGQEARLRCSPMKGHSHVYWYRQLPEEGLKFMVYLQKENIIDESGMPKERFSAEFPKEGPSILRIQQVVRGDSAAYFCASSPSGSRGANEQFFGPGTRLTVL.

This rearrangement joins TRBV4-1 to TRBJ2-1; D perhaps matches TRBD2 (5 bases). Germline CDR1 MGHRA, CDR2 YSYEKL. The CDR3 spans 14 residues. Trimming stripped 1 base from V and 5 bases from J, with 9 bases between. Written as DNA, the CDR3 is TGCGCCAGCAGCCAAGTCGGGGTCGACAATGAGCAGTTCTTC. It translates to CASSQVGVDNEQFF.

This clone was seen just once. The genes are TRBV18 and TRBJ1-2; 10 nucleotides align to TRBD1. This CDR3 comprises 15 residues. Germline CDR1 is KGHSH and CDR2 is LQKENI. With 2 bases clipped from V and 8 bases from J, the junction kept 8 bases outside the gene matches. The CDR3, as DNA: TGTGCCAGCTCACCAGAGGCGACAGGGGGCAGGGGCTACACCTTC. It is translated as CASSPEATGGRGYTF.

CDR3 in amino acids: CASSWDRDYEQYF. Written as DNA, the CDR3 is TGTGCCAGCAGTTGGGACAGGGACTACGAGCAGTACTTC. This chain joins TRBV27 and TRBJ2-7; 9 bases fit TRBD1. V was clipped by 4 bases and J by 3 bases; unmatched bases: 1. This CDR3 comprises 13 residues. In germline, CDR1 is MNHEY, CDR2 SMNVEV (reference sequence).

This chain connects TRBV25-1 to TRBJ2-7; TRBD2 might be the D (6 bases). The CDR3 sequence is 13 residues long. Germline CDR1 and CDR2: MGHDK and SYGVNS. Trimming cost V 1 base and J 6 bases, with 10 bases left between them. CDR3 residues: CASSESGSGEQYF. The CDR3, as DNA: TGTGCCAGCAGTGAATCGGGTAGCGGCGAGCAGTACTTC.

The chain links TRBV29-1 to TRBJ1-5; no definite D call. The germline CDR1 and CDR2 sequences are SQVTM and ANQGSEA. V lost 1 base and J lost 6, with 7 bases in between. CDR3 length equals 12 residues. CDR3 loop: CSVEGMGQPQHF. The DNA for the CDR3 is TGCAGCGTTGAAGGGATGGGTCAGCCCCAGCATTTT. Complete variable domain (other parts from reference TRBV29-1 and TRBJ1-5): SAVISQKPSRDICQRGTSLTIQCQVDSQVTMMFWYRQQPGQSLTLIATANQGSEATYESGFVIDKFPISRPNLTFSTLTVSNMSPEDSSIYLCSVEGMGQPQHFGDGTRLSIL.

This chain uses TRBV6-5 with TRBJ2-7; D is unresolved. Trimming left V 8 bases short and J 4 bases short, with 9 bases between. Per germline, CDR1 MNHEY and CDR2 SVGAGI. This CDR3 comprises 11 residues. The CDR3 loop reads CASASRYEQYF. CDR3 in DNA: TGTGCCAGCGCCAGCCGGTACGAGCAGTACTTC.

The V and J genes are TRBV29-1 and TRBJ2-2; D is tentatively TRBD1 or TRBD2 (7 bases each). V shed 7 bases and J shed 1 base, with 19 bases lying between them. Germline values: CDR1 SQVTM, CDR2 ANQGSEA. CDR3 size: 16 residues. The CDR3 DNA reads TGCAGCGGGGGGGGACAAGGGGGCGAGAACACCGGGGAGCTGTTTTTT. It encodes CSGGGQGGENTGELFF.

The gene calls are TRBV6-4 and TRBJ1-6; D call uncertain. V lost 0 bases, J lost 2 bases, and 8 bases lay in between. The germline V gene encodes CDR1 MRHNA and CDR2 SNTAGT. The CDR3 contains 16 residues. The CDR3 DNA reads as TGTGCCAGCAGTGACTCGTTCGTTCCCTATAATTCACCCCTCCACTTT. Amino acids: CASSDSFVPYNSPLHF.

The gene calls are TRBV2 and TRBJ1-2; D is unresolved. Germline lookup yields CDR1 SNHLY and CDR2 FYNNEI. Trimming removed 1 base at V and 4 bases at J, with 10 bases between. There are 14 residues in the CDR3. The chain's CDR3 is CASSEDTYSYGYTF. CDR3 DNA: TGTGCCAGCAGTGAAGACACCTACAGCTATGGCTACACCTTC.

CDR3: CASSPGRSSYNEQFF. The CDR3 nucleotides read TGTGCCAGCAGCCCCGGGAGGTCCTCCTACAATGAGCAGTTCTTC. This sequence joins TRBV7-9 and TRBJ2-1, with 7 bases fitting TRBD2. V was pared by 5 bases and J by 0 bases, with 4 bases of the junction left unmatched. In germline, CDR1 is SEHNR, CDR2 FQNEAQ (reference sequence). CDR3 size: 15 residues.

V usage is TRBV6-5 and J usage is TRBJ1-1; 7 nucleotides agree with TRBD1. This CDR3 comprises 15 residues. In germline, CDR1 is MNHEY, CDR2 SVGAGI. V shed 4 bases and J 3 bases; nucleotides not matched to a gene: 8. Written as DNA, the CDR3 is TGTGCCAGCAGTTTAGGGGGCGGAGTGGACACTGAAGCTTTCTTT. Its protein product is CASSLGGGVDTEAFF.

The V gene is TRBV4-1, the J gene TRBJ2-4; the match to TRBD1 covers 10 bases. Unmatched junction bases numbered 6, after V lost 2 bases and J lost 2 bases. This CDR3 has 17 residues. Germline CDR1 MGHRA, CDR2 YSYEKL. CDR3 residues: CASSQTGTGATKNIQYF. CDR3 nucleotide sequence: TGCGCCAGCAGCCAAACCGGGACAGGGGCGACCAAAAACATTCAGTACTTC.

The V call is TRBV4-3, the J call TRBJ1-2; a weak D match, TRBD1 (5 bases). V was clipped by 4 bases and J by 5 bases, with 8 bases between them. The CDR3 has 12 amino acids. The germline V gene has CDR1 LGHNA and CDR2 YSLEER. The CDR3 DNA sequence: TGCGCCAGCAGCCGGGGGGTTTATGGCTACACCTTC. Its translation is CASSRGVYGYTF.

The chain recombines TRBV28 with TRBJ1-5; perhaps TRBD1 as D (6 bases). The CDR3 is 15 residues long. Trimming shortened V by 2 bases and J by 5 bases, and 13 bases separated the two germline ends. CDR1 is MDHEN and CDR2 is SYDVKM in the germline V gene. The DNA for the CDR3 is TGTGCCAGCAGTTTAGAACAGGGTAGGGATCAGCCCCAGCATTTT. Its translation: CASSLEQGRDQPQHF.

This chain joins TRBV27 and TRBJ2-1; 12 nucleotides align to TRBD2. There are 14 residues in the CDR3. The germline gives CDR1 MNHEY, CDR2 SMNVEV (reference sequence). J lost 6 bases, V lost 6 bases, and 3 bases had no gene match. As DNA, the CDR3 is TGTGCCAGCAGACGACTAGCGGGAGCCAATGAGCAGTTCTTC. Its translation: CASRRLAGANEQFF.

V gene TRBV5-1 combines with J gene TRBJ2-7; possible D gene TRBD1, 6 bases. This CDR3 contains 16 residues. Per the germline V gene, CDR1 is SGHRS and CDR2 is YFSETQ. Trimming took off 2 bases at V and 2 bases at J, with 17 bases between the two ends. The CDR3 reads CASSFTRGRGTYEQYF. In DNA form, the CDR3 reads TGCGCCAGCAGCTTTACCAGGGGAAGGGGCACCTACGAGCAGTACTTC.

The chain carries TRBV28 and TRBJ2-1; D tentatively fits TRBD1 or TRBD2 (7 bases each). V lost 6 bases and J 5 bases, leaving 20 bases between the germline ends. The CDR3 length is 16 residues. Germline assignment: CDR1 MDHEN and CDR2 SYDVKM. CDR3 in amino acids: CASSTAGGAGHNEQFF. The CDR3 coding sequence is TGTGCCAGCAGCACAGCAGGGGGGGCTGGGCACAATGAGCAGTTCTTC.

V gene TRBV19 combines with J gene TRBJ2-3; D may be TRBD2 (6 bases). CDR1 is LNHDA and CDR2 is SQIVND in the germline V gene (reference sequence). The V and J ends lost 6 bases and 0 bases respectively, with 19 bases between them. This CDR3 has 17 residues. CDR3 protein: CASSQSPAAGSTDTQYF. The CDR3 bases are TGTGCCAGTAGCCAGAGTCCGGCGGCGGGGAGCACAGATACGCAGTATTTT.